This passage covers 6 T cell receptor beta chains from one sample sequenced in a study of control samples from healthy donors and cancer patients. Sequenced by immunoSEQ multiplex PCR; TCRdb stores in-frame clones only, minus some. In the table there are about 120,000 clones, roughly 90% of which are singletons. Sequencing was performed on blood. The receptors derive from a man between 35 and 55 years old in good health.

This chain connects TRBV5-1 to TRBJ2-3; D is possibly TRBD1 (6 bases). This CDR3 spans 15 amino acids. Trimming cost V 2 bases and J 6 bases, with 16 bases left between them. Germline V lookup: CDR1 SGHRS, CDR2 YFSETQ. The CDR3 DNA is TGCGCCAGCAGCTTCGATCCCGGGACATCGGATACGCAGTATTTT. This translates into CASSFDPGTSDTQYF.

As for this clone: This specimen includes other DNA sequences encoding the same CDR3. The chain recombines TRBV19 with TRBJ2-2, with D tentatively TRBD1 or TRBD2 (5 bases each). The germline V gene encodes CDR1 LNHDA and CDR2 SQIVND (reference sequence). V shed 3 bases and J shed 4 bases, with 9 bases lying between them. CDR3 length: 14 residues. CDR3 sequence reads: CASSMSGGTGELFF. The CDR3 DNA is TGTGCCAGTAGTATGAGTGGGGGCACCGGGGAGCTGTTTTTT.

The CDR3 reads CAISLIAGGVNEQFF. CDR3 coding DNA: TGTGCCATCAGCCTTATAGCGGGGGGGGTTAATGAGCAGTTCTTC. The V call is TRBV10-3, the J call TRBJ2-1, with TRBD2 matching over 11 bases. J lost 7 bases, V lost 6 bases, and 8 bases had no gene match. The CDR3 length is 15 residues. The germline gives CDR1 ENHRY, CDR2 SYGVKD.

This CDR3 is CASSYSGGIGGTEAFF. The CDR3 nucleotides are TGTGCCAGCAGTTACTCGGGGGGGATAGGAGGCACTGAAGCTTTCTTT. The V call is TRBV6-5, the J call TRBJ1-1; a possible D gene is TRBD1 (5 bases). The V gene's germline CDR1 is MNHEY and CDR2 SVGAGI. The CDR3 is made up of 16 amino acids. The V and J ends lost 0 bases and 4 bases respectively, with 15 bases between them.

The CDR3 coding sequence is TGTGCCTGGGCTGGGTCACTATTGGGCTATGGCTACACCTTC. Amino acid sequence: CAWAGSLLGYGYTF. The chain links TRBV30 to TRBJ1-2; D is uncertain. This CDR3 is 14 amino acids long. CDR1 and CDR2 (germline): GTSNPN, SVGIG (reference sequence). The ends were cut back, 5 bases at V and 4 bases at J, with 17 bases in the middle.

The chain carries TRBV28 and TRBJ1-2, with TRBD1 as a possible D gene (6 bases). Germline CDR1 is MDHEN and CDR2 is SYDVKM. Trimming took off 4 bases at V and 4 bases at J, with 10 bases between the two ends. The CDR3 has 13 amino acids. CDR3 protein: CASSWTEGYGYTF. In nucleotides, the CDR3 is TGTGCCAGCAGTTGGACAGAGGGCTATGGCTACACCTTC.